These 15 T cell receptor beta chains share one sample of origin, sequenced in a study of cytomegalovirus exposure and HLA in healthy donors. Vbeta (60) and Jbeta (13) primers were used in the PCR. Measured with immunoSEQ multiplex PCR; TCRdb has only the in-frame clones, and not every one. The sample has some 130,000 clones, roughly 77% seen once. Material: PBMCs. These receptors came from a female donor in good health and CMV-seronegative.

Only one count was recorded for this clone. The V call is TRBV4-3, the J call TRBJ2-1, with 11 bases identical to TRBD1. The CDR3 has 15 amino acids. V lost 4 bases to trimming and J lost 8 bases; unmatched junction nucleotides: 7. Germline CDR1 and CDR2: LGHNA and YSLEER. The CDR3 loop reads CASSRGQGAVDEQFF. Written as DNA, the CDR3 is TGCGCCAGCAGCCGCGGACAGGGGGCAGTTGATGAGCAGTTCTTC.

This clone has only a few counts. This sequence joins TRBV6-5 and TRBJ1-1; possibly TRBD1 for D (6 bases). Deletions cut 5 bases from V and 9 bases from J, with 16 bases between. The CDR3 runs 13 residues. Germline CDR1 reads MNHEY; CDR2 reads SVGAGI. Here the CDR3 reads CASSAPATGQAFF. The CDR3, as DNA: TGTGCCAGCAGTGCCCCCGCAACAGGGCAAGCTTTCTTT.

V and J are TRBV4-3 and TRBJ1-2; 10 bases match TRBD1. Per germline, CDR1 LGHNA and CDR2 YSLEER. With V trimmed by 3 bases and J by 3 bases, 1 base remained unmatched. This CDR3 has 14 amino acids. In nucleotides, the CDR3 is TGCGCCAGCAGCCAGGACAGGGGGGACTATGGCTACACCTTC. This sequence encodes CASSQDRGDYGYTF.

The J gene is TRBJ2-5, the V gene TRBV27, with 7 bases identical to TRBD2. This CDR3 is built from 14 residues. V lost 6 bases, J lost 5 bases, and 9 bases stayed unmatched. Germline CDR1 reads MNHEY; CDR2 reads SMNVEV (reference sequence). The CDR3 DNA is TGTGCCAGCAGGATGAGCGGGGAGTGGGAGACCCAGTACTTC. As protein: CASRMSGEWETQYF.

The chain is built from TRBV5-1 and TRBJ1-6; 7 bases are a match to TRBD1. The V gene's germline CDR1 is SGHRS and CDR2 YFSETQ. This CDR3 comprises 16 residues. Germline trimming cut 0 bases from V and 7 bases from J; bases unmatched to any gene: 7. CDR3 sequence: CASSLGTGFSNSPLHF. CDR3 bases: TGCGCCAGCAGCTTGGGGACAGGTTTTTCGAATTCACCCCTCCACTTT.

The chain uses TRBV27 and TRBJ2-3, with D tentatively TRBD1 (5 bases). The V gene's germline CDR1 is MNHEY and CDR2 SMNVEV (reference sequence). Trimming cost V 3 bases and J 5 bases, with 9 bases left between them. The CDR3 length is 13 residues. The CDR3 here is CASSFQGVDTQYF. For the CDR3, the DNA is TGTGCCAGCAGTTTTCAAGGGGTAGATACGCAGTATTTT.

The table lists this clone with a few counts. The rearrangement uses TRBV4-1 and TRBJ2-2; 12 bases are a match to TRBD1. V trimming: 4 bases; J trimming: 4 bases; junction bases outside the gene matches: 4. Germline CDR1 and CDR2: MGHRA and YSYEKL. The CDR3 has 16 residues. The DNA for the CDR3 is TGCGCCAGCAGCCGGGACAGGGGGCTATCCACCGGGGAGCTGTTTTTT. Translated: CASSRDRGLSTGELFF.

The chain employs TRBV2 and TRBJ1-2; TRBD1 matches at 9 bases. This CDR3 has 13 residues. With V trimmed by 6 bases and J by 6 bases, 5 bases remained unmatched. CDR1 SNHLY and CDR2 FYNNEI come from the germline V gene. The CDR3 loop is CASRGDRVDGYTF. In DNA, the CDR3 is TGTGCCAGCAGGGGGGACAGGGTAGATGGCTACACCTTC.

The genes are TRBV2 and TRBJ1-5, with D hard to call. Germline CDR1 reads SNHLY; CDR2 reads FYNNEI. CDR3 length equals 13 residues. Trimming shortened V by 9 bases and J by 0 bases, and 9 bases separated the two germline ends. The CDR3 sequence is CASQEGSNQPQHF. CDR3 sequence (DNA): TGTGCCAGTCAAGAGGGTAGCAATCAGCCCCAGCATTTT. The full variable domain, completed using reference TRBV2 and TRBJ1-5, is EPEVTQTPSHQVTQMGQEVILRCVPISNHLYFYWYRQILGQKVEFLVSFYNNEISEKSEIFDDQFSVERPDGSNFTLKIRSTKLEDSAMYFCASQEGSNQPQHFGDGTRLSIL.

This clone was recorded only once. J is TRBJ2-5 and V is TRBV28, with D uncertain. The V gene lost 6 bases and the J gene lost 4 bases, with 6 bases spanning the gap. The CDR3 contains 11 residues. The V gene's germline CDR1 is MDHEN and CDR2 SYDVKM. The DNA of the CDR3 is TGTGCCAGCAGCCCGGGAGAGACCCAGTACTTC. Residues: CASSPGETQYF.

CDR3 in DNA: TGCAGCGCTCCCCAGGGCGGGAGAACAGATACGCAGTATTTT. Protein: CSAPQGGRTDTQYF. The genes are TRBV29-1 and TRBJ2-3; TRBD2 matches at 7 bases. Looked up from germline, CDR1 is SQVTM and CDR2 is ANQGSEA. The CDR3 is made up of 14 amino acids. After removal of 7 bases from V and 3 bases from J, the junction contained 10 bases not matched to a gene.

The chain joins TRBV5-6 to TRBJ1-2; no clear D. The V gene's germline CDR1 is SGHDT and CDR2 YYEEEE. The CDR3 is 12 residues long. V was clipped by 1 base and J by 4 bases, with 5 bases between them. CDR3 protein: CASSLIGYGYTF. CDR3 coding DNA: TGTGCCAGCAGCTTGATCGGCTATGGCTACACCTTC.

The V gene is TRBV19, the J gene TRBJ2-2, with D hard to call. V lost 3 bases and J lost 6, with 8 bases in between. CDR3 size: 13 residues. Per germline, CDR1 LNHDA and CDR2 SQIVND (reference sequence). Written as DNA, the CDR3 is TGTGCCAGTAGTATCTTGCGGTCCGGGGAGCTGTTTTTT. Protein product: CASSILRSGELFF.

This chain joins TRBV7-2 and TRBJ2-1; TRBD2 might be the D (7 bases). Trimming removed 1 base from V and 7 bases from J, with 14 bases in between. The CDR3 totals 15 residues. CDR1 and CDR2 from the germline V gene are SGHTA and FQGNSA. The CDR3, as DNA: TGTGCCAGCAGCTTAGTGGCGGGGGCAGGGAATGAGCAGTTCTTC. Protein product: CASSLVAGAGNEQFF.

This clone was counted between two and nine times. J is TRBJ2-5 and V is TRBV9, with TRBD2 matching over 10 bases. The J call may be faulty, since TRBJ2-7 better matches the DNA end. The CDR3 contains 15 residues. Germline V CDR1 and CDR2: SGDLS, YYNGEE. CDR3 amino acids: CASSVLLAGDHEQYF. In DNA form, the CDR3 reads TGTGCCAGCAGCGTTTTGCTAGCGGGAGACCACGAGCAGTACTTC.